Each of the 18 T cell receptor beta chains below was sequenced from the same sample in a study of human T cells and chemical hapten exposure. As for time point: patch test 2, 6 weeks after DPC sensitization. Treatment indicated: therapeutic diphenylcyclopropenone sensitization with weekly scalp DPC. TCRdb re-analysed the RACE reads in MiXCR, keeping a single row per CDR3 protein. The data contain more than 70,000 distinct CDR3 sequences, around a tenth of them singletons. The material was whole blood, obtained in connection with sensitization to the hapten diphenylcyclopropenone (DPC). The receptors originated from a man aged 18 to 29 with alopecia areata. Some clones in this sample may be carry-over from other donors' samples.

This clonotype was seen a handful of times. The chain employs TRBV2 and TRBJ1-5, with D hard to call. CDR1 and CDR2 from the germline V gene are SNHLY and FYNNEI. V dropped 1 base and J dropped 5 bases, with 12 bases sitting between them. The CDR3 sequence is 15 residues long. CDR3 sequence (DNA): TGTGCCAGCAGTGAAGAGTTGTCAGTCGATCAGCCCCAGCATTTT. Its protein product is CASSEELSVDQPQHF.

There are many counts of this clonotype. The V call is TRBV21-1, the J call TRBJ2-1. TRBV21-1 counts as a pseudogene. The CDR3 has 15 amino acids. CDR3 in amino acids: CASSKWTGTYNEQFF. The CDR3 nucleotides are TGTGCCAGCAGCAAGTGGACGGGGACCTACAATGAGCAGTTCTTC.

The chain recombines TRBV7-3 with TRBJ2-1, with D perhaps TRBD1 or TRBD2 (5 bases each). V lost 1 base and J 0 bases, leaving 28 bases between the germline ends. The CDR3 sequence is 22 residues long. Germline V gene lookup returns CDR1 SGHTA and CDR2 FQGTGA. The CDR3 is CASSLSSHFGAGLQSSYNEQFF. The DNA of the CDR3 is TGTGCCAGCAGCTTAAGTTCTCATTTCGGGGCAGGGCTACAGAGCTCCTACAATGAGCAGTTCTTC. The full variable domain, in which reference TRBV7-3 and TRBJ2-1 provide the parts outside the CDR3, is GAGVSQTPSNKVTEKGKYVELRCDPISGHTALYWYRQSLGQGPEFLIYFQGTGAADDSGLPNDRFFAVRPEGSVSTLKIQRTERGDSAVYLCASSLSSHFGAGLQSSYNEQFFGPGTRLTVL.

There are a few counts of this clonotype. V is TRBV7-6 and J is TRBJ2-3; 10 bases align to TRBD2. This CDR3 region has 16 residues. From germline, CDR1 is SGHVS and CDR2 FNYEAQ. V lost 5 bases to trimming and J lost 0 bases; unmatched junction nucleotides: 5. CDR3 sequence: CASSPIAGGSTDTQYF. DNA for the CDR3: TGTGCCAGCAGCCCAATAGCGGGGGGAAGCACAGATACGCAGTATTTT.

The chain combines TRBV29-1 with TRBJ1-2; no clear D gene. Germline CDR1 and CDR2: SQVTM and ANQGSEA. V was pared by 3 bases and J by 3 bases, with 17 bases between. This CDR3 is built from 15 residues. In DNA, the CDR3 is TGCAGCGTTGATGATCCGGGTCGGAGTTACTATGGCTACACCTTC. Residues: CSVDDPGRSYYGYTF.

This clonotype has more than one count but fewer than ten. The chain couples TRBV19 to TRBJ2-3; D gene ambiguous. The germline V and J ends were trimmed by 3 bases and 2 bases, with 9 bases remaining between them. The CDR3 runs 14 residues. Germline CDR1 is LNHDA and CDR2 is SQIVND (reference sequence). CDR3 sequence (DNA): TGTGCCAGTAGTATGGGCACCCACACAGATACGCAGTATTTT. Amino acid sequence: CASSMGTHTDTQYF.

The sample holds many counts of this clonotype. This chain links TRBV10-1 with TRBJ2-1, with 7 bases fitting TRBD2. J gave up 6 bases and V 5 bases, and 7 bases lay outside the gene matches. The CDR3 loop spans 14 amino acids. Germline-derived CDR1 and CDR2 are WNHNN and SYGVQD (reference sequence). Here the CDR3 DNA reads TGCGCCAGCAGTCATCGGACTAGACGCAATGAGCAGTTCTTC. Translating it yields CASSHRTRRNEQFF.

This clonotype has a count of ten or more. The chain links TRBV5-1 to TRBJ2-5; D possibly corresponds to TRBD1 (5 bases). The CDR3 consists of 14 residues. The germline CDR1 and CDR2 sequences are SGHRS and YFSETQ. V was clipped by 0 bases and J by 3 bases, with 9 bases between them. In DNA form, the CDR3 reads TGCGCCAGCAGCTTGGAGACAGCTAAAGAGACCCAGTACTTC. Its protein product is CASSLETAKETQYF.

The sample holds many counts of this clonotype. This sequence joins TRBV19 and TRBJ2-4; 7 positions match TRBD2. The CDR3 has 13 residues. Trimming removed 7 bases from V and 9 bases from J; junction bases left unmatched: 9. Germline V gives CDR1 LNHDA, CDR2 SQIVND (reference sequence). The CDR3 sequence: CASTPGGGPIQYF. The CDR3 bases are TGTGCCAGTACCCCGGGAGGCGGCCCCATTCAGTACTTC.

In this sample, this clonotype turned up a few times. The chain joins TRBV29-1 to TRBJ2-1; TRBD2 agrees at 7 bases. The junction had 8 bases not matched to a gene; V was cut back by 3 bases and J by 6 bases. CDR1 and CDR2 (germline): SQVTM, ANQGSEA. There are 14 residues in the CDR3. The chain's CDR3 is CSVERGLGANEQFF. The CDR3 nucleotides read TGCAGCGTTGAGCGAGGACTAGGGGCCAATGAGCAGTTCTTC.

A few counts support this clonotype. The J gene is TRBJ2-7, the V gene TRBV7-9; 9 bases are a match to TRBD1. Unmatched junction bases numbered 2, after V lost 1 base and J lost 1 base. This CDR3 contains 15 residues. Germline CDR1 reads SEHNR; CDR2 reads FQNEAQ (reference sequence). For the CDR3, the DNA is TGTGCCAGCAGCTTAGGAGGACAGGGGTCCTACGAGCAGTACTTC. The encoded protein is CASSLGGQGSYEQYF. The complete variable domain, with remaining parts taken from reference TRBV7-9 and TRBJ2-7, reads DTGVSQNPRHKITKRGQNVTFRCDPISEHNRLYWYRQTLGQGPEFLTYFQNEAQLEKSRLLSDRFSAERPKGSFSTLEIQRTEQGDSAMYLCASSLGGQGSYEQYFGPGTRLTVT.

The CDR3 sequence: CASSRTGQGTDTQYF. The CDR3 DNA reads as TGTGCCAGCAGCCGTACGGGACAGGGCACAGATACGCAGTATTTT. V usage is TRBV11-2 and J usage is TRBJ2-3, with 8 bases that match TRBD1. Germline V gene lookup returns CDR1 SGHAT and CDR2 FQNNGV. The CDR3 runs to 15 residues. V was pared by 5 bases and J by 1 base, with 5 bases of the junction left unmatched.

This clonotype was detected many times. This chain uses TRBV12-3 or TRBV12-4 with TRBJ2-4; D may be TRBD2 (5 bases). Trimming cost V 1 base and J 6 bases, with 7 bases left between them. This CDR3 has 13 residues. The DNA for the CDR3 is TGTGCCAGCAGTTTAGTCGGAGGAAACATTCAGTACTTC. It codes for CASSLVGGNIQYF.

The J gene is TRBJ1-2, the V gene TRBV5-4, with D unclear. From germline, CDR1 is SGHNT and CDR2 YYREEE (reference sequence). The CDR3 totals 13 residues. V lost 0 bases and J 5 bases, leaving 8 bases between the germline ends. The CDR3 DNA is TGTGCCAGCAGCTTGGACAGCCAGTATGGCTACACCTTC. Protein sequence: CASSLDSQYGYTF.

The J gene is TRBJ1-1, the V gene TRBV20-1; D call uncertain. V lost 6 bases and J lost 4, with 9 bases in between. The CDR3 length is 11 residues. Looked up from germline, CDR1 is DFQATT and CDR2 is SNEGSKA (reference sequence). CDR3 nucleotide sequence: TGCAGTGCCCCCCCGGCCACTGAAGCTTTCTTT. It yields the protein CSAPPATEAFF.

This rearrangement joins TRBV7-2 to TRBJ2-5; TRBD1 matches at 7 bases. Germline V gives CDR1 SGHTA, CDR2 FQGNSA. The V segment lost 1 base and the J segment 4 bases; nucleotides outside the gene matches: 3. The CDR3 sequence is 14 residues long. The CDR3 nucleotides read TGTGCCAGCAGCTTAGGGACAGGAGGAGAGACCCAGTACTTC. Translating gives CASSLGTGGETQYF.

This clonotype was seen at least ten times. The CDR3 reads CASSLGFGSGQYSYEQYF. The DNA for the CDR3 is TGTGCCAGCAGCTTAGGTTTCGGATCGGGACAGTACTCCTACGAGCAGTACTTC. The chain has TRBV7-2 and TRBJ2-7; 7 positions match TRBD1. This CDR3 comprises 18 residues. V lost 1 base, J lost 0 bases, and 12 bases stayed unmatched. Germline CDR1 reads SGHTA; CDR2 reads FQGNSA.

This clonotype was picked up a small number of times. J is TRBJ2-2 and V is TRBV11-2; either TRBD1 or TRBD2 may supply D (5 bases each). Germline CDR1 SGHAT, CDR2 FQNNGV. Trimming left V 6 bases short and J 1 base short, with 30 bases between. CDR3 length: 21 residues. The CDR3 loop reads CASRRRRTGTDLFLNTGELFF. For the CDR3, the DNA is TGTGCCAGCAGACGAAGACGGACCGGGACGGACCTCTTTTTGAACACCGGGGAGCTGTTTTTT.